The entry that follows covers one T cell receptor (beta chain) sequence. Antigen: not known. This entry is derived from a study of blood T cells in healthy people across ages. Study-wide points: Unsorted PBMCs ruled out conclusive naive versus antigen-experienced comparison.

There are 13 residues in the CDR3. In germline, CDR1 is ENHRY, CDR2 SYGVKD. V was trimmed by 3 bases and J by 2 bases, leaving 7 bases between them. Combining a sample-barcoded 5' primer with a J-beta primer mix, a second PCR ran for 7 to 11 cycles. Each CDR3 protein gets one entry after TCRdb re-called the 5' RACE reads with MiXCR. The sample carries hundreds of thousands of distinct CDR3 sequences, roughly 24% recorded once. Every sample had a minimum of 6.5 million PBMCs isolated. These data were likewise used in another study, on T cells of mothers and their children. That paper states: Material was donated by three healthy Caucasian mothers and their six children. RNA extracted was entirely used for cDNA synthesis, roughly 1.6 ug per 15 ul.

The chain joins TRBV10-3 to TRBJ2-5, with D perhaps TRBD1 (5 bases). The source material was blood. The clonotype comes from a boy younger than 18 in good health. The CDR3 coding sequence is TGTGCCATCAGTGACAGGGTTCAAGAGACCCAGTACTTC. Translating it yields CAISDRVQETQYF.